One T cell receptor (beta chain) is described in this entry. Profiled with immunoSEQ multiplex PCR; TCRdb holds only in-frame clones, not every one. The top ten clones hold more than 0.95% of a sample with about 2 million clones, about 95% of them seen once. This sample is drawn from a study of shared clonotypes between healthy human individuals. Cells designated naive CD8 were CD45RO-negative and were positively selected for CCR7, with terminally differentiated effector memory CD45RA+ cells excluded. This clonotype was sampled from a man between 18 and 35 years old in good health. Material: naive CD8+ T cells sorted from blood.

CDR3 sequence: CASGQLGGYEQYF. The CDR3 DNA reads as TGTGCCAGTGGACAGTTAGGTGGCTACGAGCAGTACTTC. V is TRBV19 and J is TRBJ2-7; tentatively, D is TRBD1 (6 bases). Trimming removed 8 bases from V and 3 bases from J, with 14 bases in between. CDR3 length: 13 amino acids. The germline V gene has CDR1 LNHDA and CDR2 SQIVND (reference sequence).